This T cell receptor (beta chain) was found in a study of T-cell reconstitution after alpha-beta-depleted transplantation in children. This clonotype was seen a handful of times. Using unique molecular identifiers, the investigators prepared the TCRbeta library. TCRdb recomputed calls from the PCR reads with MiXCR, one row per CDR3 protein. The data contain over 400,000 distinct CDR3 sequences, around 13% of them singletons. The CDR3 length is 14 residues. Trimming took 5 bases from V and 1 from J, leaving 11 bases between them. CDR1 LGHDT and CDR2 YNNKEL come from the germline V gene (reference sequence).

Source: PBMCs from the stem cell graft donor, taken from the stem cell graft. The V and J genes are TRBV3-1 and TRBJ1-1, with TRBD1 as a possible D gene (5 bases). The receptor's source is a human donor who donated a stem cell graft to a child with combined immunodeficiency. CDR3 sequence (DNA): TGTGCCAGCAGCATAGCAGGGTCGAACACTGAAGCTTTCTTT. Translated, it gives CASSIAGSNTEAFF.